The 24 T cell receptor beta chains below all came from one sample that was sequenced in a study of OX40 agonist ivuxolimab in advanced cancers. Using immunoSEQ multiplex PCR, the repertoire was profiled, and TCRdb retains in-frame clones only, with some absent. The profile covers 100,000 to 110,000 clones, with 85% to 95% appearing a single time and 0.54% taken by the ten largest. The material sequenced was CD4+ or CD8+ T cells sorted from blood, taken in a trial of the OX40 agonist ivuxolimab. All receptors come from an adult with an advanced solid tumor such as melanoma, head and neck, liver or kidney cancer.

The rearrangement links TRBV11-2 to TRBJ2-1; possibly TRBD2 for D (6 bases). CDR1 and CDR2 from the germline V gene are SGHAT and FQNNGV. V shed 5 bases and J shed 6 bases, with 14 bases lying between them. The CDR3 extends over 14 amino acids. CDR3 protein: CASSRLAAANEQFF. The CDR3 DNA follows: TGTGCCAGCAGCCGATTAGCGGCCGCCAATGAGCAGTTCTTC.

The chain joins TRBV7-2 to TRBJ2-5, with 11 bases lining up with TRBD2. CDR1 and CDR2 (germline): SGHTA, FQGNSA. This CDR3 has 15 residues. With 4 bases clipped from V and 4 bases from J, the junction kept 5 bases outside the gene matches. The CDR3 loop reads CASSSLAGVLETQYF. The CDR3 DNA reads TGTGCCAGCAGCTCACTAGCGGGAGTTCTAGAGACCCAGTACTTC.

The chain links TRBV7-2 to TRBJ2-1, with D unresolved. This CDR3 has 13 amino acids. Trimming removed 3 bases at V and 7 bases at J, with 10 bases between. Germline V CDR1 and CDR2: SGHTA, FQGNSA. CDR3 protein: CASSLDVGNEQFF. The CDR3 DNA reads as TGTGCCAGCAGCTTGGACGTGGGGAATGAGCAGTTCTTC.

The chain has TRBV25-1 and TRBJ1-1; D might be TRBD1 (5 bases). The germline V gene has CDR1 MGHDK and CDR2 SYGVNS. The CDR3 runs 13 residues. The germline V and J ends were trimmed by 1 base and 6 bases, with 9 bases remaining between them. The DNA for the CDR3 is TGTGCCAGCAGTGAATTGGGGGATTCTGAAGCTTTCTTT. This gives the protein CASSELGDSEAFF.

The chain combines TRBV7-9 with TRBJ2-1, with D perhaps assigned TRBD1 or TRBD2 (5 bases each). This CDR3 comprises 11 residues. Germline V gene data show CDR1 as SEHNR and CDR2 as FQNEAQ (reference sequence). This CDR3 reads CAGDGYNEQFF. The CDR3 DNA sequence: TGTGCGGGGGACGGTTACAATGAGCAGTTCTTC.

The chain carries TRBV27 and TRBJ2-3; D may correspond to TRBD1 or TRBD2 (5 bases each). Germline CDR1 is MNHEY and CDR2 is SMNVEV (reference sequence). V was shortened by 6 bases and J by 0 bases, with 13 bases between the two germline ends. The CDR3 consists of 15 residues. CDR3 sequence (DNA): TGTGCCAGCAGGGGGCCCCGGGACAGCACAGATACGCAGTATTTT. This sequence encodes CASRGPRDSTDTQYF.

The genes are TRBV30 and TRBJ2-3, with 8 bases matching TRBD2. There are 15 residues in the CDR3. V gave up 0 bases and J gave up 2 bases; unmatched junction bases: 4. Germline values: CDR1 GTSNPN, CDR2 SVGIG (reference sequence). CDR3: CAWSVREVNTDTQYF. The DNA of the CDR3 is TGTGCCTGGAGTGTGCGGGAGGTGAACACAGATACGCAGTATTTT.

This clone was seen a single time. The J gene is TRBJ2-2, the V gene TRBV11-3; D gene uncertain. Trimming removed 2 bases from V and 5 bases from J, with 9 bases in between. The V gene's germline CDR1 is SGHNT and CDR2 YENEEA. This CDR3 is built from 14 residues. CDR3 nucleotide sequence: TGTGCCAGCAGCTTACCTGGGCGGACCGGGGAGCTGTTTTTT. The encoded protein is CASSLPGRTGELFF.

The chain joins TRBV20-1 to TRBJ2-7; D may match TRBD1 or TRBD2 (6 bases each). The CDR3 runs to 11 residues. Trimming took off 5 bases at V and 4 bases at J, with 9 bases between the two ends. The germline V gene encodes CDR1 DFQATT and CDR2 SNEGSKA (reference sequence). Written as DNA, the CDR3 is TGCAGTGCTGGGGGGCAGTACGAGCAGTACTTC. It is translated as CSAGGQYEQYF.

The gene calls are TRBV6-1 and TRBJ1-4; D gene uncertain. Trimming cost V 6 bases and J 8 bases, with 13 bases left between them. CDR3 length: 13 residues. The V gene's germline CDR1 is MNHNS and CDR2 SASEGT. The CDR3 reads CASRLMSDEKLFF. CDR3 coding DNA: TGTGCCAGCAGGCTAATGTCAGACGAAAAACTGTTTTTT.

The chain uses TRBV7-9 and TRBJ1-1, with a tentative D call TRBD1 (6 bases). Germline CDR1 reads SEHNR; CDR2 reads FQNEAQ (reference sequence). This CDR3 spans 12 amino acids. Between the trimmed V and J ends, which lost 4 bases and 5 bases, there was a span of 8 bases. CDR3 residues: CASSYRDTEAFF. CDR3 nucleotides: TGTGCCAGCAGCTACAGGGATACTGAAGCTTTCTTT.

A word on this clone: Its ends do not fully match the called genes, so a read error is possible. This rearrangement joins TRBV19 to TRBJ2-1; maybe TRBD1 (6 bases). CDR3 length equals 11 residues. Germline V CDR1 and CDR2: LNHDA, SQIVND (reference sequence). CDR3 region: CASSVRDKQFF. CDR3 coding DNA: TGTGCCAGTAGTGTCCGGGACAAGCAATTCTTC.

The chain joins TRBV4-1 to TRBJ2-1; a weak D match, TRBD2 (5 bases). Trimming took 0 bases from V and 4 from J, leaving 13 bases between them. Germline values: CDR1 MGHRA, CDR2 YSYEKL. The CDR3 is 16 amino acids. This chain's CDR3 is CASSQDRAGSYNEQFF. CDR3 sequence (DNA): TGCGCCAGCAGCCAAGACCGCGCGGGTTCATACAATGAGCAGTTCTTC.

This clone showed up just a few times. This rearrangement joins TRBV7-2 to TRBJ1-5, with D unresolved. CDR1 and CDR2 (germline): SGHTA, FQGNSA. This CDR3 comprises 14 residues. The V end was cut by 5 bases, the J end by 3 bases, with 11 bases between. The CDR3 sequence: CASSLSAPNQPQHF. CDR3 nucleotides: TGTGCCAGCAGCCTCAGTGCGCCCAATCAGCCCCAGCATTTT.

The chain uses TRBV9 and TRBJ1-3; 8 nucleotides agree with TRBD1. V was clipped by 0 bases and J by 0 bases; unmatched bases: 5. This CDR3 comprises 17 residues. Germline V lookup: CDR1 SGDLS, CDR2 YYNGEE. In DNA, the CDR3 is TGTGCCAGCAGCGTAGGGGACGGACAGGGCTCTGGAAACACCATATATTTT. Translation gives CASSVGDGQGSGNTIYF.

This chain uses TRBV5-1 with TRBJ2-2, with 8 bases fitting TRBD1. Per germline, CDR1 SGHRS and CDR2 YFSETQ. The CDR3 has 15 residues. The V segment lost 3 bases and the J segment 1 base; nucleotides outside the gene matches: 2. The CDR3 region is CASSWTGQNTGELFF. DNA of the CDR3: TGCGCCAGCAGCTGGACAGGGCAGAACACCGGGGAGCTGTTTTTT.

The chain joins TRBV28 to TRBJ2-5, with TRBD2 matching over 11 bases. Trimming cost V 2 bases and J 5 bases; bases outside gene matches: 4. Germline assignment: CDR1 MDHEN and CDR2 SYDVKM. The CDR3 runs to 15 residues. Here the CDR3 DNA reads TGTGCCAGCAGTTTACTCTCTAGCGGGAGGGAGACCCAGTACTTC. Translating it yields CASSLLSSGRETQYF.

The V call is TRBV6-8, the J call TRBJ2-4; 10 positions match TRBD2. This CDR3 contains 18 residues. Germline-derived CDR1 and CDR2 are MNHGY and SAAAGT. The V segment lost 7 bases and the J segment 1 base; nucleotides outside the gene matches: 13. The DNA of the CDR3 is TGTGCCAGCATCCCATCAGCGGGAGGGCCCTCGGCCAAAAACATTCAGTACTTC. Its protein product is CASIPSAGGPSAKNIQYF.

The rearrangement links TRBV6-6 to TRBJ2-1, with D possibly being TRBD2 (6 bases). Germline assignment: CDR1 MNHNY and CDR2 SVGAGI (reference sequence). The ends were cut back, 9 bases at V and 7 bases at J, with 22 bases in the middle. CDR3 length equals 15 residues. CDR3 nucleotide sequence: TGTGCCAGTAAAACGGAGGGGATTGGAAAGAATGAGCAGTTCTTC. Translated, it gives CASKTEGIGKNEQFF.

This rearrangement joins TRBV28 to TRBJ1-1; the D is unclear. The V end lost 6 bases, the J end lost 1 base, and 15 bases lay between the germline ends. The CDR3 runs 15 residues. The V gene's germline CDR1 is MDHEN and CDR2 SYDVKM. CDR3 sequence: CASRNLVVGNTEAFF. The CDR3 bases are TGTGCCAGCAGAAACTTAGTAGTTGGGAACACTGAAGCTTTCTTT.

The chain carries TRBV28 and TRBJ2-7; 8 bases map to TRBD1. Germline CDR1 and CDR2: MDHEN and SYDVKM. Trimming took 8 bases from V and 6 from J; bases not matched to a gene: 6. The CDR3 contains 12 residues. CDR3 residues: CASQGALTEQYF. The CDR3 nucleotides read TGTGCCAGCCAGGGGGCATTAACCGAGCAGTACTTC. The variable domain in full, with the rest retrieved from reference TRBV28 and TRBJ2-7, is DVKVTQSSRYLVKRTGEKVFLECVQDMDHENMFWYRQDPGLGLRLIYFSYDVKMKEKGDIPEGYSVSREKKERFSLILESASTNQTSMYLCASQGALTEQYFGPGTRLTVT.

This clone has only one observation. This chain links TRBV11-3 with TRBJ2-7; D tentatively reads TRBD1 or TRBD2 (6 bases each). This CDR3 contains 15 residues. The germline V gene encodes CDR1 SGHNT and CDR2 YENEEA. Trimming stripped 3 bases from V and 3 bases from J, with 15 bases between. CDR3 nucleotides: TGTGCCAGCAGCTTCGGAGGAGGGGGTCGCTACGAGCAGTACTTC. Its protein is CASSFGGGGRYEQYF.

The table lists this clone with a few counts. The gene calls are TRBV19 and TRBJ2-7, with a tentative D call TRBD1 (6 bases). Germline CDR1 LNHDA, CDR2 SQIVND (reference sequence). Trimming removed 6 bases from V and 9 bases from J, with 12 bases in between. The CDR3 runs 11 residues. CDR3 loop: CASSRGLWQYF. CDR3 DNA sequence: TGTGCCAGTAGCAGGGGCTTATGGCAGTACTTC.

The gene calls are TRBV18 and TRBJ1-5, with 8 nucleotides matching TRBD1. CDR3 length: 17 amino acids. V lost 2 bases to trimming and J lost 7 bases; unmatched junction nucleotides: 13. Germline V gene lookup returns CDR1 KGHSH and CDR2 LQKENI. The CDR3 loop is CASSPYQGAQAGQPQHF. The CDR3 DNA reads as TGTGCCAGCTCACCATACCAGGGGGCCCAGGCAGGGCAGCCCCAGCATTTT. Drawing the rest from reference TRBV18 and TRBJ1-5, the complete variable domain is NAGVMQNPRHLVRRRGQEARLRCSPMKGHSHVYWYRQLPEEGLKFMVYLQKENIIDESGMPKERFSAEFPKEGPSILRIQQVVRGDSAAYFCASSPYQGAQAGQPQHFGDGTRLSIL.